This T cell receptor (beta chain) was documented in a study of cytomegalovirus exposure and HLA in healthy donors. Study-wide findings and caveats: Among CMV-associated TCR beta chains, most appeared HLA-restricted in a later analysis. When presence/absence was analysed, sequencing depth was taken to be roughly uniform across donors.

CDR3 length equals 14 residues. Trimming cost V 5 bases and J 4 bases, with 14 bases left between them. CDR1 is SGHTA, CDR2 FQGNSA, per germline. For this clone: Its antigen is as yet unknown.

The PCR had 60 Vbeta and 13 Jbeta primers. The table came from immunoSEQ multiplex PCR; TCRdb's copy has only in-frame clones and leaves some out. The table has about 45,000 clones, 51% seen once; the top ten hold 5% to 6.5%. This receptor was obtained from a man aged 55-75 years in good health and CMV-seronegative. The chain carries TRBV7-2 and TRBJ1-1; D unclear. Sequenced input: PBMCs. CDR3 bases: TGTGCCAGCAGCGGCCTCCGAGGTGGCACTGAAGCTTTCTTT. Translating it yields CASSGLRGGTEAFF.